This T cell receptor (beta chain) appears in the sequencing data of a study of blood T cell repertoires in COVID-19. Study-level information: Specimens from acute and convalescent COVID-19 originated in the United States, Italy and Spain. Nucleic acid was either cDNA or gDNA, and it came from T cells, B-cell-depleted T cells, or PBMCs.

Germline CDR1 MDHEN, CDR2 SYDVKM. V was pared by 2 bases and J by 8 bases, with 8 bases of the junction left unmatched. CDR3 length equals 15 residues. Original analysis: From reference gene primer amplification, estimates of nucleated cell counts were derived. Here immunoSEQ multiplex PCR was the method, and the copy in TCRdb shows in-frame clones only, minus some. The V and J calls and clone size come from that table; D and trimming were worked out from the DNA. The sample includes fewer than 30,000 clones, roughly 80% of them seen just once. The clonotype originates from a man aged 45 to 65 with active or convalescent COVID-19. Sequencing input: peripheral blood. The genes are TRBV28 and TRBJ2-3, with 9 bases lining up with TRBD1. The CDR3 loop reads CASSLGGQGRSTQYF. CDR3 coding DNA: TGTGCCAGCAGTTTAGGGGGACAGGGTAGGAGTACGCAGTATTTT. Looking up the rest from reference TRBV28 and TRBJ2-3 gives the full variable domain: DVKVTQSSRYLVKRTGEKVFLECVQDMDHENMFWYRQDPGLGLRLIYFSYDVKMKEKGDIPEGYSVSREKKERFSLILESASTNQTSMYLCASSLGGQGRSTQYFGPGTRLTVL.